In its sample, the clone carrying this T cell receptor beta chain was seen a few times. Its matching antigen is unknown. The data were taken from a study of graft-versus-host responses after intestinal transplantation. Across the whole study: As for transplant type, recipients had multivisceral, liver-intestinal, or isolated intestinal grafts. Recipients uniformly received anti-thymocyte globulin induction, followed by tacrolimus and steroids for roughly three years. Study observations and caveats: Levels of circulating GvH clones at their peak were associated with early post-transplant HvG declines.

V shed 3 bases and J 6 bases; nucleotides not matched to a gene: 11. Germline V lookup: CDR1 ENHRY, CDR2 SYGVKD. The CDR3 has 16 amino acids. TCRdb keeps only in-frame clones here, not all; method: immunoSEQ multiplex PCR. The data contain some 100,000 clones, about 88% of them seen just once; the ten biggest clones take up about 0.95%. The TCR originated in a human donor who was the organ donor for an intestinal transplant. The sequenced sample was unstimulated CD4+ T cells sorted from spleen or lymph node cells, obtained before transplant. The chain is built from TRBV10-3 and TRBJ2-7, with 10 bases identical to TRBD2. The CDR3 sequence is CAISDFTRSSGGEQYF. The CDR3 DNA reads TGTGCCATCAGTGACTTCACCCGTTCTAGCGGGGGCGAGCAGTACTTC.